The 15 T cell receptor beta chains below were found in one sample sequenced in a study of tumor-infiltrating lymphocytes in primary liver carcinoma. TCR beta cDNA was prepared out of roughly 490 ng total RNA by means of a constant-region primer. It was through three nested multiplex PCR rounds of slightly modified ARM-PCR that TCR beta libraries arose. Researchers ran the first two PCR rounds for ten to eleven cycles each with TRBV1-TRBV30 forward primers and a C-beta reverse primer. TCRdb re-called the multiplex PCR reads with MiXCR, one entry per CDR3 protein. The sample has 120,000 or so distinct CDR3 sequences, 60% to 70% seen once; the top ten hold over 7%. Total RNA and DNA came together from roughly 20-30 mg of bulk tissue without cell sorting. Input material: liver tumor tissue from sampling region 1. Subset specified: tumor region T1, superior pole. The receptor set was obtained from a woman aged 55-75 years with primary liver carcinoma and hepatitis B virus infection.

The J gene is TRBJ2-7, the V gene TRBV5-6, with TRBD2 matching 12 bases. Germline V gene lookup returns CDR1 SGHDT and CDR2 YYEEEE. The CDR3 length is 17 residues. V lost 3 bases and J lost 6; bases outside the gene matches: 13. The CDR3 loop is CASSWGTSGLKPREQYF. For the CDR3, the DNA is TGTGCCAGCAGCTGGGGGACTAGCGGGCTAAAACCTCGCGAGCAGTACTTC. Combining the CDR3 with reference TRBV5-6 and TRBJ2-7 gives the whole variable domain DAGVTQSPTHLIKTRGQQVTLRCSPKSGHDTVSWYQQALGQGPQFIFQYYEEEERQRGNFPDRFSGHQFPNYSSELNVNALLLGDSALYLCASSWGTSGLKPREQYFGPGTRLTVT.

The sample holds many counts of this clonotype. The rearrangement joins TRBV7-8 to TRBJ2-1; 13 bases line up with TRBD2. Looked up from germline, CDR1 is SGHVS and CDR2 is FQNEAQ. There are 15 residues in the CDR3. With 3 bases clipped from V and 7 bases from J, the junction kept 3 bases outside the gene matches. CDR3 sequence: CASSFWTSGGNEQFF. For the CDR3, the DNA is TGTGCCAGCAGCTTCTGGACTAGCGGGGGTAATGAGCAGTTCTTC.

Details on this clonotype: The CDR3 does not end in the conserved phenylalanine or tryptophan, so this is likely a read error. J is TRBJ2-7 and V is TRBV11-2; TRBD1 might be the D (6 bases). Germline V lookup: CDR1 SGHAT, CDR2 FQNNGV. The CDR3 has 15 residues. V was shortened by 1 base and J by 4 bases, with 14 bases between the two germline ends. This CDR3 is CASSLAGTWEYEQYL. The CDR3 DNA follows: TGTGCCAGCAGCTTAGCCGGGACATGGGAGTACGAGCAGTACCTC.

A note on this clonotype: This may come from a read error, since a much larger clone is one base off. The CDR3 loop is CDSSTSYEQYF. DNA of the CDR3: TGTGACAGCAGTACGTCCTACGAGCAGTACTTC. J is TRBJ2-7 and V is TRBV12-3 or TRBV12-4, with D hard to call. The CDR3 is 11 residues long.

Note on this clonotype: Germline is not matched at one junction end, which may reflect a read error. The chain employs TRBV6-1 and TRBJ2-3, with D possibly being TRBD2 (6 bases). The CDR3 has 15 amino acids. The germline V gene encodes CDR1 MNHNS and CDR2 SASEGT. The CDR3 DNA sequence: TGTGCCAGTCAACTAGCCCTTACTAGCACAGATACGCAGTGTTTT. Translating it yields CASQLALTSTDTQCF.

This chain connects TRBV29-1 to TRBJ1-2; D call uncertain. Trimming stripped 1 base from V and 6 bases from J, with 9 bases between. CDR1 SQVTM and CDR2 ANQGSEA come from the germline V gene. The CDR3 runs to 12 residues. CDR3 region: CSVEAWLDGYTF. The CDR3 coding sequence is TGCAGCGTTGAAGCGTGGCTCGATGGCTACACCTTC.

Regarding this clonotype: One end of the junction is discordant with germline, which a read error may explain. The rearrangement links TRBV29-1 to TRBJ2-1; 11 bases agree with TRBD2. CDR1 is SQVTM, CDR2 ANQGSEA, per germline. This CDR3 is built from 14 residues. The CDR3 loop reads CSEASSGRPNEQIF. CDR3 DNA: TGCAGCGAGGCCTCTAGCGGGAGGCCCAATGAGCAGATCTTC.

As concerns this clonotype: A much larger clone is a single base away; this may be a read error. The chain links TRBV4-2 to TRBJ1-5; D gene uncertain. Germline-derived CDR1 and CDR2 are LGHNA and YNFKEQ. The V end was cut by 0 bases, the J end by 5 bases, with 11 bases between. This CDR3 has 15 amino acids. Here the CDR3 DNA reads TGTGCCAGCAGCCAAGATCCTGGCACTCATCAGCCCCAGCATTTT. This gives the protein CASSQDPGTHQPQHF.

The chain combines TRBV11-2 with TRBJ2-1; unclear D gene. Deletions cut 5 bases from V and 8 bases from J, with 16 bases between. This CDR3 contains 14 residues. Looked up from germline, CDR1 is SGHAT and CDR2 is FQNNGV. The CDR3 DNA sequence: TGTGCCAGCAGCATAGCACGGAGAGCCTATGAGCAGTTCTTC. It codes for CASSIARRAYEQFF.

Turning to this clonotype: An end of the junction does not agree with germline; a read error may underlie this. The chain links TRBV11-3 to TRBJ2-1; TRBD2 agrees at 9 bases. The CDR3 loop spans 18 amino acids. Germline assignment: CDR1 SGHNT and CDR2 YENEEA. In DNA form, the CDR3 reads TGTGCCAGCAGCTTAGGTCAAGGCGGGAGGGCCGGCTACAATCAGCGGTTCTTT. This codes for CASSLGQGGRAGYNQRFF.

Concerning this clonotype: This may stem from a read error, because a much larger clone lies one nucleotide away. The chain is built from TRBV4-1 and TRBJ2-1; 7 bases map to TRBD2. This CDR3 is built from 13 residues. The V gene's germline CDR1 is MGHRA and CDR2 YSYEKL. CDR3 sequence reads: CVSSQGWEGAEFF. The CDR3 DNA reads as TGCGTCAGCAGCCAAGGCTGGGAGGGAGCGGAATTCTTC.

The chain couples TRBV19 to TRBJ1-5; perhaps TRBD1 as D (5 bases). Deletions cut 3 bases from V and 2 bases from J, with 14 bases between. The germline CDR1 and CDR2 sequences are LNHDA and SQIVND (reference sequence). There are 16 residues in the CDR3. The CDR3 sequence is CASSIYLTVRNQPQHF. The CDR3 region has the DNA TGTGCCAGTAGTATCTATTTGACAGTTCGCAATCAGCCCCAGCATTTT.

The V call is TRBV10-2, the J call TRBJ2-5; D is possibly TRBD1 (5 bases). The germline V gene has CDR1 WSHSY and CDR2 SAAADI. The length of the CDR3 is 15 residues. The ends were cut back, 0 bases at V and 5 bases at J, with 13 bases in the middle. The CDR3 DNA is TGCGCCAGCAGTGAGTCGTGGGCAGGGTCGGAGACCCAGTACTTC. Protein: CASSESWAGSETQYF.

The table lists this clonotype with a count of one. Without the conserved terminal phenylalanine or tryptophan, this CDR3 likely stems from a read error. J is TRBJ2-3 and V is TRBV11-1, with D possibly being TRBD1 (6 bases). This CDR3 has 15 amino acids. V lost 3 bases and J lost 2, with 12 bases in between. CDR1 is SGHAT and CDR2 is FQDESV in the germline V gene (reference sequence). The CDR3 sequence is CASSLGPGHTDTQYL. The CDR3 DNA reads as TGTGCCAGCAGCTTGGGGCCGGGACACACAGATACGCAGTATCTT.

This sequence joins TRBV29-1 and TRBJ1-1; no clear D. V lost 8 bases, J lost 0 bases, and 13 bases lay in between. This CDR3 contains 13 residues. CDR1 is SQVTM, CDR2 ANQGSEA, per germline. The DNA of the CDR3 is TGCAGCTGCCGCCGAGCTTTGAACACTGAAGCTTTCTTT. This encodes CSCRRALNTEAFF.